The rows below give T cell receptor beta chains drawn from one sample of a study of OX40 agonist ivuxolimab in advanced cancers. Clones were read by immunoSEQ multiplex PCR, and TCRdb kept only the in-frame ones, dropping some. Of 94,000 or so clones in the sample, roughly 84% were seen once. This specimen consisted of CD4+ or CD8+ T cells sorted from blood, obtained in a trial of the OX40 agonist ivuxolimab. The receptors were gathered from an adult with an advanced solid tumor such as melanoma, head and neck, liver or kidney cancer. CDR3s include the opening cysteine and the closing phenylalanine or tryptophan. The D gene is left open where the match is weak. Clone size is given for some rows only: seen once, a few or many times, or a class if the clone is expanded.

.	TRBV6-4	few	TRBJ1-1	TGTGCCAGCAGTGACAGGGAGAACACTGAAGCTTTCTTT	CASSDRENTEAFF
.	TRBV7-9	few	TRBJ2-1	TGTGCCAGCAGCTTAGAAGGGGGGGACTCAACCTTCTTC	CASSLEGGDSTFF
.	TRBV6-6	.	TRBJ2-2	TGTGCCAGCAGGGGGGACCTAAACACCGGGGAGCTGTTTTTT	CASRGDLNTGELFF
.	TRBV10-2	.	TRBJ2-5	TGCGCCAGCAGCGCCGAGTATACCCAGTACTTC	CASSAEYTQYF
TRBD1	TRBV7-2	.	TRBJ1-1	TGTGCCAGCAGCTTGGGACAGGGGCGGGGGGAAACAGCTTTCTTT	CASSLGQGRGETAFF
.	TRBV28	.	TRBJ2-7	TGTGCCAGCTGTCAAAAGCGTTTCTCCTACGAGCAGTACTTC	CASCQKRFSYEQYF
.	TRBV6-5	.	TRBJ1-1	TGTGCCAGCAGTCCTCCTCAGAACACTGAAGCTTTCTTT	CASSPPQNTEAFF
TRBD1	TRBV5-4	.	TRBJ2-7	TGTGCCAGCAGCTACAGACAGGGGGCTTACGAGCAGTACTTC	CASSYRQGAYEQYF
.	TRBV7-2	.	TRBJ2-2	TGTGCCAGCAGTTATAATCCCCCCACGGGGGGGGAGCTGTTTTTT	CASSYNPPTGGELFF
TRBD2	TRBV15	.	TRBJ2-5	TGTGCCACCAGCAGAGGGGGACTAGAGGAGACCCAGTACTTC	CATSRGGLEETQYF
.	TRBV6-1	.	TRBJ1-1	TGTGCCAGCAGTTTGGGAGGCGAGAACACTGAAGCTTTCTTT	CASSLGGENTEAFF
TRBD1	TRBV9	.	TRBJ1-1	TGTGCCAGCAGCGTAAGCCCCGGGACAGAGAACACTGAAGCTTTCTTT	CASSVSPGTENTEAFF